This T cell receptor beta chain was sequenced in a study of blood T cell repertoires in COVID-19. In the study overall: The study drew acute and convalescent COVID-19 samples from the United States, Italy and Spain. Nucleic acid was either cDNA or gDNA, and it came from T cells, B-cell-depleted T cells, or PBMCs.

Original analysis: Researchers report that nucleated cell counts were estimated from reference gene primer amplification. Sequenced by immunoSEQ multiplex PCR; TCRdb stores in-frame clones only, minus some. V, J and clone size derive from that table, while D and trimming were established from the DNA sequence. In the table there are around 270,000 clones, roughly 91% of which are singletons. The CDR3 length is 12 residues. V lost 3 bases, J lost 5 bases, and 5 bases lay in between. Per germline, CDR1 SEHNR and CDR2 FQNEAQ (reference sequence). The sequence was obtained from a man aged 25 to 45 with acute or convalescent COVID-19. The source material was peripheral blood. The V and J genes are TRBV7-9 and TRBJ1-5; the D is unclear. In DNA, the CDR3 is TGTGCCAGCAGCTTCTACTATCAGCCCCAGCATTTT. Its protein is CASSFYYQPQHF.